This note documents a single TCR beta chain sequence. The sample belongs to a study of blood T cell repertoires in COVID-19. Trimming at V came to 3 bases and at J to 6 bases, leaving 7 bases not matched to a gene. The CDR3 totals 14 residues. Germline V gives CDR1 MNHEY, CDR2 SMNVEV (reference sequence). Original methodology: Amplification of reference gene primers provided the estimated nucleated cell counts. Assay used: immunoSEQ multiplex PCR; TCRdb lists only in-frame clones, some missing. The D gene and trimming were derived from the DNA, and the V and J assignments and clone size from that table. The data contain some 6,100 clones, under 95% of them seen just once; the ten biggest clones take up around 50%.

The chain combines TRBV27 with TRBJ2-7, with 8 bases aligning to TRBD2. The specimen sequenced was peripheral blood. This TCR came from a human donor in a cohort sampled during active COVID-19. CDR3 in DNA: TGTGCCAGCAGTTTCACTTTAGCGGGATCCGAGCAGTACTTC. Amino acid sequence: CASSFTLAGSEQYF.